The 22 T cell receptor beta chains listed next were all sequenced from one sample in a study of T cell responses to AZD1222 COVID-19 vaccine. The protocol was immunoSEQ multiplex PCR, while the TCRdb copy is restricted to in-frame clones and leaves out a portion. The data hold roughly 150,000 clones, with 90% observed a single time. This specimen consisted of peripheral blood, obtained 28 days after the second AZD1222 dose. The receptor set was obtained from an adult who received the AZD1222 COVID-19 vaccine.

V gene TRBV28 combines with J gene TRBJ1-5, with unresolved D. With 6 bases removed from V and 0 bases from J, the gap between germline ends came to 21 bases. Germline CDR1 reads MDHEN; CDR2 reads SYDVKM. The CDR3 has 18 residues. The CDR3 sequence is CASRPIGVAGYSNQPQHF. The CDR3 DNA reads TGTGCCAGCAGGCCCATCGGGGTGGCGGGATATAGCAATCAGCCCCAGCATTTT.

This clone was detected only once. V usage is TRBV18 and J usage is TRBJ2-1; no clear D. Per the germline V gene, CDR1 is KGHSH and CDR2 is LQKENI. V was trimmed by 3 bases and J by 8 bases, leaving 14 bases between them. This CDR3 has 14 amino acids. This CDR3 reads CASSPPMRSHEQFF. DNA of the CDR3: TGTGCCAGCTCACCGCCTATGAGGTCCCATGAGCAGTTCTTC.

The CDR3 here is CASSQEVDRVTGELFF. CDR3 nucleotides: TGCGCCAGCAGCCAAGAAGTGGACAGGGTAACCGGGGAGCTGTTTTTT. The chain employs TRBV4-3 and TRBJ2-2; 8 nucleotides align to TRBD1. The V gene's germline CDR1 is LGHNA and CDR2 YSLEER. The J segment lost 5 bases and the V segment lost 0 bases, leaving 5 bases of the junction unmatched. CDR3 length equals 16 residues.

This clone was seen only a few times. This chain links TRBV28 with TRBJ1-5; a weak D match, TRBD1 (5 bases). The CDR3 runs to 16 residues. Germline lookup yields CDR1 MDHEN and CDR2 SYDVKM. Trimming stripped 7 bases from V and 2 bases from J, with 18 bases between. The CDR3 DNA is TGTGCCAGCACCCCGGTGGGGGGACGGGGCAATCAGCCCCAGCATTTT. The encoded protein is CASTPVGGRGNQPQHF.

This chain connects TRBV4-1 to TRBJ1-6; D remains unclear. In germline, CDR1 is MGHRA, CDR2 YSYEKL. V dropped 3 bases and J dropped 11 bases, with 11 bases sitting between them. The CDR3 loop spans 13 amino acids. CDR3 in amino acids: CASSQEAQTPLHF. The CDR3 DNA reads TGCGCCAGCAGCCAGGAAGCGCAGACACCCCTCCACTTT.

The CDR3 region has the DNA TGCGCCAGCAGTGGACTAGGGGAGGACACAGATACGCAGTATTTT. This sequence encodes CASSGLGEDTDTQYF. The rearrangement joins TRBV10-2 to TRBJ2-3, with D possibly being TRBD2 (6 bases). The V and J ends lost 4 bases and 2 bases respectively, with 13 bases between them. The germline CDR1 and CDR2 sequences are WSHSY and SAAADI. The CDR3 contains 15 residues.

This clone has only a few counts. The J gene is TRBJ1-1, the V gene TRBV7-2; D remains ambiguous. Germline V lookup: CDR1 SGHTA, CDR2 FQGNSA. The CDR3 consists of 12 residues. V gave up 4 bases and J gave up 4 bases, with 7 bases separating them. The CDR3 spells CASSSLGTEAFF. CDR3 nucleotides: TGTGCCAGCAGCTCTCTGGGCACTGAAGCTTTCTTT.

V usage is TRBV12-3 or TRBV12-4 and J usage is TRBJ2-1; D is undetermined. The CDR3 has 13 amino acids. V lost 1 base to trimming and J lost 7 bases, with 8 bases between them. CDR3 DNA sequence: TGTGCCAGCAGTTTAGAGGGTAGGAATGAGCAGTTCTTC. Protein: CASSLEGRNEQFF.

This chain joins TRBV7-3 and TRBJ2-3, with TRBD1 identical over 7 bases. Per germline, CDR1 SGHTA and CDR2 FQGTGA. The CDR3 is 15 amino acids. V shed 5 bases, J shed 0 bases, and the junction held 5 bases outside the gene matches. CDR3 sequence (DNA): TGTGCCAGCAGCGGTGGGACAGCTAGCACAGATACGCAGTATTTT. This translates into CASSGGTASTDTQYF. Filled out from reference TRBV7-3 and TRBJ2-3, the complete variable domain reads GAGVSQTPSNKVTEKGKYVELRCDPISGHTALYWYRQSLGQGPEFLIYFQGTGAADDSGLPNDRFFAVRPEGSVSTLKIQRTERGDSAVYLCASSGGTASTDTQYFGPGTRLTVL.

V usage is TRBV25-1 and J usage is TRBJ2-7; 10 nucleotides line up with TRBD1. After removal of 2 bases from V and 6 bases from J, the junction contained 7 bases not matched to a gene. This CDR3 is 15 amino acids long. Germline V gives CDR1 MGHDK, CDR2 SYGVNS. CDR3 sequence: CASSEVGQGWREQYF. Written as DNA, the CDR3 is TGTGCCAGCAGTGAAGTGGGACAGGGGTGGCGCGAGCAGTACTTC.

The V call is TRBV3-1 (or the pseudogene TRBV3-2), the J call TRBJ1-2; D is possibly TRBD1 (5 bases). The CDR3 runs to 16 residues. V was cut by 4 bases and J by 5 bases, with 20 bases left in between. In germline, CDR1 is LGHDT, CDR2 YNNKEL (reference sequence). The CDR3 is CASSPEGLTVGYGYTF. The CDR3 region has the DNA TGTGCCAGCAGCCCCGAGGGGCTGACAGTGGGTTATGGCTACACCTTC.

The chain joins TRBV30 to TRBJ2-1; D not certain. The V gene lost 0 bases and the J gene lost 10 bases, with 4 bases spanning the gap. CDR3 length: 10 residues. Germline loops: CDR1 GTSNPN, CDR2 SVGIG (reference sequence). CDR3 region: CAWSVQEQFF. CDR3 in DNA: TGTGCCTGGAGTGTCCAGGAGCAGTTCTTC.

The chain has TRBV18 and TRBJ1-2, with 10 nucleotides matching TRBD1. Germline values: CDR1 KGHSH, CDR2 LQKENI. V lost 1 base, J lost 4 bases, and 9 bases stayed unmatched. This CDR3 is 17 amino acids long. The DNA of the CDR3 is TGTGCCAGCTCACCACGATTTCCGGGACAGGGGATCTATGGCTACACCTTC. Residues: CASSPRFPGQGIYGYTF.

The chain carries TRBV5-1 and TRBJ1-1; D remains unclear. The CDR3 has 13 residues. Germline-derived CDR1 and CDR2 are SGHRS and YFSETQ. V dropped 7 bases and J dropped 1 base, with 11 bases sitting between them. The CDR3 DNA reads as TGCGCCAGCGATAGACACCAGAACACTGAAGCTTTCTTT. This gives the protein CASDRHQNTEAFF.

This chain connects TRBV5-1 to TRBJ2-7, with D hard to call. There are 16 residues in the CDR3. With 0 bases removed from V and 2 bases from J, the gap between germline ends came to 15 bases. CDR1 and CDR2 (germline): SGHRS, YFSETQ. This CDR3 reads CASSLVLRQQPYEQYF. DNA for the CDR3: TGCGCCAGCAGCTTGGTGCTTCGGCAGCAACCCTACGAGCAGTACTTC.

This sequence joins TRBV3-1 (or the pseudogene TRBV3-2) and TRBJ2-7; TRBD2 aligns across 7 bases. The CDR3 spans 14 residues. V gave up 4 bases and J gave up 6 bases; unmatched junction bases: 9. Germline values: CDR1 LGHDT, CDR2 YNNKEL (reference sequence). The DNA for the CDR3 is TGTGCCAGCAGCCGACGCGGGGGACGGGGCGAGCAGTACTTC. Translation: CASSRRGGRGEQYF.

The chain is built from TRBV29-1 and TRBJ1-2; D possibly corresponds to TRBD1 (6 bases). This CDR3 spans 13 amino acids. V dropped 6 bases and J dropped 6 bases, with 17 bases sitting between them. Germline CDR1 SQVTM, CDR2 ANQGSEA. The DNA of the CDR3 is TGCAGCGTCCCTCGGGGGGGCGTGAATGGCTACACCTTC. Protein product: CSVPRGGVNGYTF.

The chain joins TRBV6-5 to TRBJ2-1, with a possible D match to TRBD2 (6 bases). Germline CDR1 is MNHEY and CDR2 is SVGAGI. The CDR3 is made up of 15 amino acids. V was trimmed by 5 bases and J by 7 bases, leaving 18 bases between them. The CDR3 protein is CASSTRLTGVNEQFF. The CDR3 region has the DNA TGTGCCAGCAGTACCCGATTGACGGGAGTGAATGAGCAGTTCTTC.

The chain has TRBV30 and TRBJ2-7, with 8 positions matching TRBD1. This CDR3 region has 13 residues. CDR1 GTSNPN and CDR2 SVGIG come from the germline V gene (reference sequence). The V segment lost 2 bases and the J segment 8 bases; nucleotides outside the gene matches: 8. CDR3 DNA sequence: TGTGCCTGGAGTCCTCAGGGGGCGTCTCAGCAGTACTTC. It encodes CAWSPQGASQQYF.

The chain recombines TRBV18 with TRBJ2-1; D possibly matches TRBD1 or TRBD2 (5 bases each). The germline V gene encodes CDR1 KGHSH and CDR2 LQKENI. V was pared by 6 bases and J by 3 bases, with 12 bases between. The CDR3 length is 14 residues. DNA for the CDR3: TGTGCCAGCTCCAGGGCCAGCGGCTACAATGAGCAGTTCTTC. It encodes CASSRASGYNEQFF.

In this sample, this clone turned up a few times. V and J are TRBV9 and TRBJ2-1, with no clear D. V was cut by 0 bases and J by 5 bases, with 9 bases left in between. The CDR3 is 14 amino acids. Germline V lookup: CDR1 SGDLS, CDR2 YYNGEE. The CDR3 protein is CASSVDYQNNEQFF. In DNA, the CDR3 is TGTGCCAGCAGCGTAGACTATCAAAACAATGAGCAGTTCTTC.

The V gene is TRBV3-1 (or the pseudogene TRBV3-2), the J gene TRBJ2-2, with D tentatively TRBD1 (6 bases). Germline V gene lookup returns CDR1 LGHDT and CDR2 YNNKEL (reference sequence). There are 15 residues in the CDR3. Between the trimmed V and J ends, which lost 4 bases and 1 base, there was a span of 10 bases. Written as DNA, the CDR3 is TGTGCCAGCAGCCCGACAGGTCTGAACACCGGGGAGCTGTTTTTT. Its translation is CASSPTGLNTGELFF.